This T cell receptor beta chain was obtained from a study of blood T cells in healthy people across ages. This clonotype appeared a few times. Together with a sample-barcoded 5' primer, a J-beta primer mix was included in a second PCR lasting 7 to 11 cycles. TCRdb re-called the 5' RACE reads with MiXCR, one entry per CDR3 protein. The sample contains over a million distinct CDR3 sequences, approximately 43% of which appear only once. The sequencing input was blood. The clonotype comes from a woman younger than 35 in good health.

DNA of the CDR3: TGTGCTGGAGGCCGGGAGGGCCAGAATGAGCAGTTCTTC. It encodes CAGGREGQNEQFF. The chain combines TRBV2 with TRBJ2-1, with TRBD2 matching 8 bases. The CDR3 runs 13 residues. Germline loops: CDR1 SNHLY, CDR2 FYNNEI.